Listed here are 5 T cell receptor beta chains from one sample, sequenced in a study of molecular identifiers for immune sequencing clone quantification. TCRdb independently ran MiXCR on the PCR reads; one entry per CDR3 protein. The table records under 650,000 distinct CDR3 sequences, roughly 21% of them present only once. What was sequenced was naive CD8+ T cells from blood, with Jurkat cell RNA spiked in. As to subset: FACS-sorted CD8+CD4-CCR7+CD45RA+ naive T cells. These receptors came from a human donor in good health. Some libraries in this study had Jurkat cell RNA spiked in.

Comments on this clonotype: A read error may explain this, as a much larger clone is one base away. The chain has TRBV4-3 and TRBJ2-7; 7 bases agree with TRBD1. The CDR3 runs 15 residues. V lost 2 bases to trimming and J lost 2 bases; unmatched junction nucleotides: 6. The V gene's germline CDR1 is LGHNA and CDR2 YSLEER. Here the CDR3 reads CASSQRWDSPYEQYF. CDR3 sequence (DNA): TGCGCCAGCAGCCAAAGATGGGACAGTCCCTACGAGCAGTACTTC.

This clonotype was counted at least ten times. V usage is TRBV5-4 and J usage is TRBJ2-7; D is unclear. The length of the CDR3 is 13 residues. Trimming removed 5 bases at V and 2 bases at J, with 11 bases between. Per the germline V gene, CDR1 is SGHNT and CDR2 is YYREEE (reference sequence). The CDR3 coding sequence is TGTGCCAGCAGTGACCCAGGAACCTACGAGCAGTACTTC. This gives the protein CASSDPGTYEQYF.

Regarding this clonotype: A clone one base away is much larger, so this may be a read error. J is TRBJ2-2 and V is TRBV6-2 or TRBV6-3; maybe TRBD2 (5 bases). Germline CDR1 MNHEY, CDR2 SVGEGT. The CDR3 extends over 16 amino acids. The CDR3 sequence: CASSLGDYPNTGELLF. CDR3 in DNA: TGTGCCAGCAGCCTGGGTGACTACCCGAACACCGGGGAGCTGCTTTTT.

This clonotype showed up many times. The V gene is TRBV27, the J gene TRBJ2-7, with D unresolved. CDR1 and CDR2 from the germline V gene are MNHEY and SMNVEV (reference sequence). V dropped 0 bases and J dropped 1 base, with 4 bases sitting between them. CDR3 length: 13 residues. CDR3 nucleotides: TGTGCCAGCAGTTTATCCTTATCCTACGAGCAGTACTTC. Its translation is CASSLSLSYEQYF.

With regard to this clonotype: It may be a read error: a sequence one base away is much more abundant. V gene TRBV2 combines with J gene TRBJ2-5; D perhaps matches TRBD2 (5 bases). Between the trimmed V and J ends, which lost 1 base and 9 bases, there was a span of 15 bases. The CDR3 contains 14 residues. Germline V gene lookup returns CDR1 SNHLY and CDR2 FYNNEI. This chain's CDR3 is CASSEDRNEEAQYF. The CDR3 nucleotides read TGTGCCAGCAGTGAAGATCGGAATGAGGAGGCCCAGTACTTC.